This T cell receptor beta chain was found in a study of CD8 T cells in Susac syndrome. Random hexamers served to reverse transcribe about 0.45 to 1 ug RNA. TCRdb independently ran MiXCR on the immunoSEQ multiplex PCR reads; one entry per CDR3 protein. Among about 130,000 distinct CDR3 sequences listed, 90% to 95% were seen once. The origin of this receptor is a human donor in good health. Sequences were obtained from CD4+ T cells from PBMCs.

The CDR3: CASSYGSSYGYTF. The CDR3 coding sequence is TGTGCCAGCAGTTACGGCAGCAGCTATGGCTACACCTTC. The chain links TRBV6-5 to TRBJ1-2; D ambiguous. Trimming removed 2 bases at V and 4 bases at J, with 8 bases between. Germline V gives CDR1 MNHEY, CDR2 SVGAGI. The CDR3 is made up of 13 amino acids.